The following is a T cell receptor (beta chain) sequence with its context. Antigen unknown. The junction had 8 bases not matched to a gene; V was cut back by 4 bases and J by 6 bases. This CDR3 has 14 residues. Germline loops: CDR1 SQVTM, CDR2 ANQGSEA. It was cDNA, reverse transcribed from extracted RNA, that served as the sequencing template. Assay used: immunoSEQ multiplex PCR; TCRdb lists only in-frame clones, some missing. The repertoire holds 250,000 to 350,000 clones, with 60% as singletons. Stated treatment: oral pan-JAK inhibitor, 5-10 mg twice daily. The entry originates in a study of CD8+ T cells in alopecia areata. Regarding the study as a whole: How baseline CD8+ expansion relates to response remains uncertain (there was one nonresponder). Lesional scalp exceeded normal scalp in clonality, especially in alopecia totalis/universalis.

The chain combines TRBV29-1 with TRBJ2-2; TRBD1 agrees at 7 bases. The clonotype comes from a human donor with alopecia areata. Source: CD4+ T cells sorted from blood, taken around week 52, from a patient treated with tofacitinib. In DNA, the CDR3 is TGCAGCGTTGGGACAACGACAGGGCCCGGGGAGCTGTTTTTT. Translation gives CSVGTTTGPGELFF.